Detailed here is one T cell receptor beta chain. Original handling: Amplification from reference gene primers served as the basis for estimated nucleated cell counts. TCRdb's copy holds only in-frame clones and misses some; the assay was immunoSEQ multiplex PCR. Clone size and the V and J calls come from that table; the DNA yielded D and trimming. Of about 190,000 clones listed, around 73% are singletons. This sample stems from a study of blood T cell repertoires in COVID-19. Germline CDR1 and CDR2: SGHVS and FNYEAQ. Trimming removed 0 bases at V and 7 bases at J, with 19 bases between. CDR3 size: 16 residues.

This receptor was identified in a woman between 45 and 65 years old who had recovered from COVID-19. Sample: PBMCs or T cells enriched from blood (not recorded which). The chain has TRBV7-6 and TRBJ2-7; perhaps TRBD2 as D (6 bases). CDR3 sequence (DNA): TGTGCCAGCAGCTTAGCGGGAGGCGCCCAGGTGGGGGAGCAGTACTTC. Its protein product is CASSLAGGAQVGEQYF. Full variable domain (missing parts from reference TRBV7-6 and TRBJ2-7): GAGVSQSPRYKVTKRGQDVALRCDPISGHVSLYWYRQALGQGPEFLTYFNYEAQQDKSGLPNDRFSAERPEGSISTLTIQRTEQRDSAMYRCASSLAGGAQVGEQYFGPGTRLTVT.